Given below is one TCR beta chain in context. This entry is derived from a study of CD8+ T cells in alopecia areata. Overall study: The drug, oral tofacitinib, was given to treated patients at 5 to 10 mg twice daily.

cDNA reverse transcribed from extracted RNA served as the sequencing template. TCRdb's table, derived via immunoSEQ multiplex PCR, lists solely in-frame clones and lacks some. This sample has about 200,000 clones, with 64% found just once. Trimming left V 8 bases short and J 4 bases short, with 10 bases between. CDR3 length equals 12 residues. CDR1 is SGHTA and CDR2 is FQGNSA in the germline V gene. Indicated treatment: oral pan-JAK inhibitor, 5-10 mg twice daily. The rearrangement joins TRBV7-2 to TRBJ2-3, with D perhaps given as TRBD1 or TRBD2 (6 bases each). The clonotype was recovered from a human donor with alopecia areata. The sample was CD4+ T cells sorted from blood, taken at week 4, from a patient treated with tofacitinib. The CDR3 sequence is CASYGGADTQYF. The CDR3 coding sequence is TGTGCCAGCTACGGGGGCGCAGATACGCAGTATTTT.